These 28 T cell receptor beta chains originate from one sample sequenced in a study of cytomegalovirus exposure and HLA in healthy donors (dated by TCRdb to the late 2010s). Library generation was performed with the immunoSEQ multiplex PCR assay. For the multiplex PCR, a mixture combining 60 forward primers for TCR Vbeta segments and 13 reverse primers for TCR Jbeta segments was used. TCRdb mirrors the immuneACCESS table, restricted to in-frame sequences. Some clones are absent from its copies; in checked studies, under half trace to an unresolved V gene, and the reason for the others is unknown. This sample has some 60,000 clones in its table, and 80% of those were observed once. The ten top clones hold 3% to 4.5% of the sample. The sample was PBMCs. The receptors were sampled from a woman between 35 and 50 years old in good health and CMV-seronegative.

Details on this clone: Other DNA sequences in this sample translate to the same CDR3. The V call is TRBV6-5, the J call TRBJ2-7; no clear D gene. Trimming took 2 bases from V and 0 from J, leaving 8 bases between them. Germline V gene lookup returns CDR1 MNHEY and CDR2 SVGAGI. CDR3 length equals 14 residues. The CDR3 region is CASSYDISSYEQYF. CDR3 bases: TGTGCCAGCAGTTACGACATCAGCTCCTACGAGCAGTACTTC.

V and J are TRBV7-9 and TRBJ1-1; a weak D match, TRBD1 (5 bases). The CDR3 sequence is 16 residues long. The germline V gene encodes CDR1 SEHNR and CDR2 FQNEAQ (reference sequence). V shed 1 base and J shed 1 base, with 13 bases lying between them. This CDR3 is CASSLELGQGNTEAFF. CDR3 in DNA: TGTGCCAGCAGCTTAGAGTTAGGTCAGGGGAACACTGAAGCTTTCTTT.

This sequence joins TRBV11-1 and TRBJ2-1; 8 bases line up with TRBD2. In germline, CDR1 is SGHAT, CDR2 FQDESV (reference sequence). V lost 3 bases and J lost 0; bases outside the gene matches: 10. This CDR3 contains 18 residues. CDR3 region: CASSFREGRYFSYNEQFF. DNA of the CDR3: TGTGCCAGCAGCTTCCGGGAGGGCCGCTATTTCTCCTACAATGAGCAGTTCTTC.

The chain is built from TRBV19 and TRBJ1-5; TRBD1 agrees at 7 bases. Germline CDR1 and CDR2: LNHDA and SQIVND (reference sequence). The length of the CDR3 is 17 residues. Germline trimming cut 5 bases from V and 0 bases from J; bases unmatched to any gene: 10. In DNA form, the CDR3 reads TGTGCCAGTAGTGTCCGTACAGGGGCATATAGCAATCAGCCCCAGCATTTT. This translates into CASSVRTGAYSNQPQHF. The full variable domain, completed using reference TRBV19 and TRBJ1-5, is DGGITQSPKYLFRKEGQNVTLSCEQNLNHDAMYWYRQDPGQGLRLIYYSQIVNDFQKGDIAEGYSVSREKKESFPLTVTSAQKNPTAFYLCASSVRTGAYSNQPQHFGDGTRLSIL.

In its sample, this clone was seen a few times. This chain uses TRBV9 with TRBJ2-1; a weak D match, TRBD2 (5 bases). This CDR3 comprises 15 residues. Germline V gives CDR1 SGDLS, CDR2 YYNGEE. Trimming shortened V by 4 bases and J by 4 bases, and 15 bases separated the two germline ends. As DNA, the CDR3 is TGTGCCAGCAGCCCCGGGGTAGTGAGGTACAATGAGCAGTTCTTC. Translated, it gives CASSPGVVRYNEQFF. Filled out from reference TRBV9 and TRBJ2-1, the complete variable domain reads DSGVTQTPKHLITATGQRVTLRCSPRSGDLSVYWYQQSLDQGLQFLIQYYNGEERAKGNILERFSAQQFPDLHSELNLSSLELGDSALYFCASSPGVVRYNEQFFGPGTRLTVL.

This rearrangement joins TRBV7-2 to TRBJ2-1, with D possibly TRBD1 on 6 matching bases. V lost 3 bases and J 10 bases, leaving 13 bases between the germline ends. Germline lookup yields CDR1 SGHTA and CDR2 FQGNSA. The CDR3 has 13 residues. CDR3 nucleotide sequence: TGTGCCAGCAGCTTCGGCGGAAGGGGGGAGCAGTTCTTC. This codes for CASSFGGRGEQFF.

The CDR3 reads CASSLSDSRPQHF. CDR3 nucleotide sequence: TGTGCCAGCAGCTTATCAGACTCTCGGCCCCAGCATTTT. The chain recombines TRBV11-2 with TRBJ1-5; D not certain. CDR1 is SGHAT, CDR2 FQNNGV, per germline. Trimming cost V 2 bases and J 9 bases, with 11 bases left between them. The length of the CDR3 is 13 residues.

Only one count was recorded for this clone. The rearrangement links TRBV27 to TRBJ2-2; 7 bases match TRBD2. The CDR3 spans 16 residues. V lost 5 bases, J lost 1 base, and 7 bases stayed unmatched. CDR1 and CDR2 from the germline V gene are MNHEY and SMNVEV (reference sequence). CDR3 loop: CASSNLLARNTGELFF. As DNA, the CDR3 is TGTGCCAGCAGTAACCTACTAGCGCGGAACACCGGGGAGCTGTTTTTT.

V usage is TRBV7-9 and J usage is TRBJ1-2, with D possibly TRBD1 on 5 matching bases. This CDR3 region has 16 residues. Trimming left V 7 bases short and J 0 bases short, with 18 bases between. Germline lookup yields CDR1 SEHNR and CDR2 FQNEAQ (reference sequence). The CDR3 loop reads CASNPVGQLPNYGYTF. The CDR3 DNA follows: TGTGCCAGCAACCCGGTGGGGCAGCTCCCTAACTATGGCTACACCTTC.

There are a few counts of this clone. The chain uses TRBV7-2 and TRBJ1-1; the D gene is possibly TRBD1 (6 bases). V was shortened by 6 bases and J by 8 bases, with 19 bases between the two germline ends. The CDR3 spans 14 residues. The germline CDR1 and CDR2 sequences are SGHTA and FQGNSA. CDR3 in DNA: TGTGCCAGCAGGAAAAGGACAGCCGTGGGGGAAGCTTTCTTT. As protein: CASRKRTAVGEAFF. The full variable domain, its missing parts supplied by reference TRBV7-2 and TRBJ1-1, is GAGVSQSPSNKVTEKGKDVELRCDPISGHTALYWYRQSLGQGLEFLIYFQGNSAPDKSGLPSDRFSAERTGGSVSTLTIQRTQQEDSAVYLCASRKRTAVGEAFFGQGTRLTVV.

This clone was seen a few times. This chain joins TRBV4-3 and TRBJ1-1, with D hard to call. Germline-derived CDR1 and CDR2 are LGHNA and YSLEER. V lost 0 bases to trimming and J lost 1 base, with 3 bases between them. The CDR3 covers 13 residues. DNA for the CDR3: TGCGCCAGCAGCCAAGACAGGAACACTGAAGCTTTCTTT. Its translation is CASSQDRNTEAFF.

The rearrangement links TRBV4-1 to TRBJ1-3; TRBD1 agrees at 9 bases. Germline V gene lookup returns CDR1 MGHRA and CDR2 YSYEKL. The length of the CDR3 is 18 residues. V lost 4 bases and J lost 0; bases outside the gene matches: 10. CDR3 in DNA: TGCGCCAGCAGCCGTACAGGGGGCGAATCCAACTCTGGAAACACCATATATTTT. Its translation is CASSRTGGESNSGNTIYF.

This CDR3 reads CASSTGTATLETYGNTIYF. For the CDR3, the DNA is TGTGCCAGCAGCACCGGGACAGCGACTCTGGAGACCTACGGAAACACCATATATTTT. The rearrangement uses TRBV28 and TRBJ1-3, with 7 bases aligning to TRBD1. V lost 6 bases to trimming and J lost 4 bases; unmatched junction nucleotides: 21. The CDR3 consists of 19 residues. Germline-derived CDR1 and CDR2 are MDHEN and SYDVKM.

This chain links TRBV13 with TRBJ2-1; 11 positions match TRBD2. CDR1 PRHDT and CDR2 FYEKMQ come from the germline V gene (reference sequence). The junction had 10 bases not matched to a gene; V was cut back by 3 bases and J by 6 bases. The CDR3 is 17 amino acids. The CDR3 here is CASSLGYTSGRINEQFF. In DNA, the CDR3 is TGTGCCAGCAGCTTGGGATATACTAGCGGGAGAATCAATGAGCAGTTCTTC.

This clone showed up just once. The chain carries TRBV11-3 and TRBJ2-2; D may be TRBD2 (6 bases). This CDR3 has 12 residues. Germline assignment: CDR1 SGHNT and CDR2 YENEEA. V was trimmed by 5 bases and J by 5 bases, leaving 6 bases between them. The CDR3 region has the DNA TGTGCCAGCAGCCGGGAGACCGGGGAGCTGTTTTTT. Its protein is CASSRETGELFF.

The CDR3 DNA is TGTGCCAGCAGTGGGACTAGCGGGAGTGACGAGCAGTACTTC. Translated: CASSGTSGSDEQYF. This rearrangement joins TRBV27 to TRBJ2-7; 14 bases agree with TRBD2. The length of the CDR3 is 14 residues. Germline lookup yields CDR1 MNHEY and CDR2 SMNVEV (reference sequence). Losses at the gene ends were 5 bases for V and 5 bases for J; bases not matched to a gene: 2.

The chain is built from TRBV7-8 and TRBJ2-7; 9 bases map to TRBD1. Trimming cost V 6 bases and J 6 bases; bases outside gene matches: 18. The CDR3 extends over 17 amino acids. Germline CDR1 and CDR2: SGHVS and FQNEAQ. CDR3 loop: CASSFYYPGQGGREQYV. The CDR3, as DNA: TGTGCCAGCAGTTTTTACTATCCGGGACAGGGAGGACGCGAGCAGTACGTC.

The chain joins TRBV7-8 to TRBJ1-3; possibly TRBD1 for D (5 bases). The CDR3 is 17 residues long. Germline CDR1 and CDR2: SGHVS and FQNEAQ. V lost 3 bases and J lost 0, with 15 bases in between. The CDR3 DNA reads TGTGCCAGCAGCTTTAGGGAGGGACGGTACTCTGGAAACACCATATATTTT. As protein: CASSFREGRYSGNTIYF.

This chain joins TRBV9 and TRBJ1-3; TRBD1 aligns across 7 bases. Germline CDR1 is SGDLS and CDR2 is YYNGEE. V lost 0 bases, J lost 1 base, and 4 bases stayed unmatched. The CDR3 is 16 amino acids. The CDR3 bases are TGTGCCAGCAGCGTAGGTGGGACAGTTTCTGGAAACACCATATATTTT. Translation gives CASSVGGTVSGNTIYF.

The chain carries TRBV4-2 and TRBJ2-1; TRBD2 agrees at 10 bases. J lost 5 bases, V lost 2 bases, and 3 bases had no gene match. Per germline, CDR1 LGHNA and CDR2 YNFKEQ. This CDR3 is built from 15 residues. The CDR3 DNA sequence: TGTGCCAGCAGCCAAACTAGCGGGATCCACAATGAGCAGTTCTTC. This encodes CASSQTSGIHNEQFF.

This chain connects TRBV18 to TRBJ2-7; 7 bases are a match to TRBD2. Trimming at V came to 3 bases and at J to 4 bases, leaving 9 bases not matched to a gene. Germline-derived CDR1 and CDR2 are KGHSH and LQKENI. The CDR3 is 15 residues long. The DNA for the CDR3 is TGTGCCAGCTCACCCCGCACACGCGGGGGATACGAGCAGTACTTC. Its translation: CASSPRTRGGYEQYF.

The chain is built from TRBV10-2 and TRBJ1-2; 7 bases line up with TRBD1. The germline gives CDR1 WSHSY, CDR2 SAAADI. Unmatched junction bases numbered 11, after V lost 3 bases and J lost 4 bases. The CDR3 loop spans 16 amino acids. This CDR3 reads CASSDPNRQGLYGYTF. As DNA, the CDR3 is TGCGCCAGCAGTGACCCTAATAGACAGGGACTCTATGGCTACACCTTC.

The V gene is TRBV7-6, the J gene TRBJ2-7; D not certain. The V end lost 3 bases, the J end lost 4 bases, and 10 bases lay between the germline ends. The CDR3 runs 13 residues. From germline, CDR1 is SGHVS and CDR2 FNYEAQ. As DNA, the CDR3 is TGTGCCAGCAGCTTGGAGACTGTATACGAGCAGTACTTC. Protein sequence: CASSLETVYEQYF.

The chain joins TRBV5-4 to TRBJ2-3; maybe TRBD1 (6 bases). There are 15 residues in the CDR3. Trimming removed 3 bases from V and 0 bases from J, with 11 bases in between. Germline-derived CDR1 and CDR2 are SGHNT and YYREEE (reference sequence). The CDR3 DNA is TGTGCCAGCAGCTCACCGGGACAAAGCACAGATACGCAGTATTTT. Translating gives CASSSPGQSTDTQYF.

This clone was found a few times. The chain joins TRBV9 to TRBJ2-1; 7 nucleotides agree with TRBD1. With 3 bases clipped from V and 8 bases from J, the junction kept 8 bases outside the gene matches. Germline V gene lookup returns CDR1 SGDLS and CDR2 YYNGEE. The CDR3 extends over 14 amino acids. CDR3 coding DNA: TGTGCCAGCAGCGCCGAACAGGGGCTGGATGAGCAGTTCTTC. This gives the protein CASSAEQGLDEQFF. Drawing the rest from reference TRBV9 and TRBJ2-1, the complete variable domain is DSGVTQTPKHLITATGQRVTLRCSPRSGDLSVYWYQQSLDQGLQFLIQYYNGEERAKGNILERFSAQQFPDLHSELNLSSLELGDSALYFCASSAEQGLDEQFFGPGTRLTVL.

The chain joins TRBV4-2 to TRBJ2-7; TRBD2 matches at 8 bases. The CDR3 runs to 14 residues. The junction had 4 bases not matched to a gene; V was cut back by 2 bases and J by 4 bases. Germline CDR1 is LGHNA and CDR2 is YNFKEQ. The CDR3 nucleotides read TGTGCCAGCAGCCAAAGGAGCGGGAGTTACGAGCAGTACTTC. This translates into CASSQRSGSYEQYF.

The rearrangement links TRBV9 to TRBJ2-5; 9 nucleotides match TRBD1. The end of the DNA fits TRBJ2-7 better, so the J call may be wrong. CDR1 SGDLS and CDR2 YYNGEE come from the germline V gene. The CDR3 is 14 amino acids. The CDR3, as DNA: TGTGCCAGCAGCGTAGGGACAGGGGCCTACGAGCAGTACTTC. Protein: CASSVGTGAYEQYF.

The rearrangement links TRBV4-3 to TRBJ1-1; 7 nucleotides match TRBD1. Trimming removed 0 bases from V and 5 bases from J; junction bases left unmatched: 12. Germline values: CDR1 LGHNA, CDR2 YSLEER. The CDR3 covers 17 residues. DNA of the CDR3: TGCGCCAGCAGCCAAGATGCTGGGAACAGGGGAGGTACTGAAGCTTTCTTT. The encoded protein is CASSQDAGNRGGTEAFF.